This entry is about one TCR beta chain. The table came from immunoSEQ multiplex PCR; TCRdb's copy has only in-frame clones and leaves some out. The table has approximately 190,000 clones, roughly nine tenths seen once; the top ten hold 2.1%. These data come from a study of blood T cell repertoires in COVID-19. Per germline, CDR1 SGHNT and CDR2 YENEEA. V gave up 2 bases and J gave up 2 bases; unmatched junction bases: 7. This CDR3 region has 18 residues. The clonotype originates from a man between 65 and 85 years old with active or convalescent COVID-19. The chain recombines TRBV11-3 with TRBJ2-7, with TRBD2 identical over 15 bases. Sequenced input: peripheral blood. Written as DNA, the CDR3 is TGTGCCAGCAGCTTACCCGAACGGACTAGCGGGAGGGCCTACGAGCAGTACTTC. This translates into CASSLPERTSGRAYEQYF.